This T cell receptor (beta chain) was sequenced for a study of blood T cell repertoires in COVID-19. Germline CDR1 and CDR2: SQVTM and ANQGSEA. This CDR3 has 12 residues. V was clipped by 7 bases and J by 4 bases; unmatched bases: 5. This clone was seen a handful of times. Study processing details: Reference gene primer amplification yielded estimated nucleated cell counts. TCRdb keeps only in-frame clones here, not all; method: immunoSEQ multiplex PCR. Clone size and V and J calls were adopted from that table, with D and trimming inferred from the DNA. The table has a few hundred thousand clones, about 90% seen once.

The sequenced material came from PBMCs or T cells enriched from blood (not recorded which). This TCR was sampled from a man younger than 30 who had recovered from COVID-19. V is TRBV29-1 and J is TRBJ1-1; 8 bases agree with TRBD1. CDR3 nucleotides: TGCAGCGCCCGACAGGGGACCACTGAAGCTTTCTTT. This sequence encodes CSARQGTTEAFF. The whole variable domain, filled in from reference TRBV29-1 and TRBJ1-1, reads SAVISQKPSRDICQRGTSLTIQCQVDSQVTMMFWYRQQPGQSLTLIATANQGSEATYESGFVIDKFPISRPNLTFSTLTVSNMSPEDSSIYLCSARQGTTEAFFGQGTRLTVV.